The 7 T cell receptor beta chains below come from one sample, sequenced in a study of T cells in localized non-small cell lung cancer (dated by TCRdb to the early 2020s). Preparation of the library involved the immunoSEQ multiplex PCR assay. Imported from immuneACCESS, the table was reduced by TCRdb to in-frame sequences with V and J called. These copies leave out some clones; in studies compared against another copy, an unresolved V gene accounts for under half, and the cause of the remainder is not known. Present in this sample are over 70,000 clones, approximately 90% of which were seen just once. Over 3.5% of the sample lies in the top ten. The specimen was PBMCs, collected before any cancer treatment. These receptors came from a woman aged 35 to 70 with stage II squamous cell lung carcinoma.

The V and J genes are TRBV5-1 and TRBJ2-3, with D perhaps given as TRBD1 or TRBD2 (5 bases each). The V end lost 2 bases, the J end lost 4 bases, and 8 bases lay between the germline ends. The length of the CDR3 is 13 residues. Germline lookup yields CDR1 SGHRS and CDR2 YFSETQ. CDR3 protein: CASSFLGPDTQYF. In DNA form, the CDR3 reads TGCGCCAGCAGCTTTCTGGGACCAGATACGCAGTATTTT.

The chain carries TRBV15 and TRBJ2-5, with 7 bases aligning to TRBD1. The CDR3 runs to 17 residues. The V segment lost 1 base and the J segment 7 bases; nucleotides outside the gene matches: 15. Germline values: CDR1 LNHNV, CDR2 YYDKDF (reference sequence). Here the CDR3 reads CATSRGSSGTVLRTQYF. The CDR3 DNA reads as TGTGCCACCAGCAGAGGTTCTTCCGGGACAGTGCTGCGGACCCAGTACTTC.

This chain connects TRBV5-4 to TRBJ1-3; 7 bases map to TRBD1. In germline, CDR1 is SGHNT, CDR2 YYREEE (reference sequence). The CDR3 totals 15 residues. V was clipped by 4 bases and J by 0 bases; unmatched bases: 4. CDR3 in amino acids: CASSAGQFSGNTIYF. CDR3 coding DNA: TGTGCCAGCAGCGCGGGACAGTTCTCTGGAAACACCATATATTTT. Together with reference TRBV5-4 and TRBJ1-3, the CDR3 gives the full variable domain: ETGVTQSPTHLIKTRGQQVTLRCSSQSGHNTVSWYQQALGQGPQFIFQYYREEENGRGNFPPRFSGLQFPNYSSELNVNALELDDSALYLCASSAGQFSGNTIYFGEGSWLTVV.

The chain uses TRBV14 and TRBJ2-3, with D maybe TRBD2 (5 bases). CDR1 SGHDN and CDR2 FVKESK come from the germline V gene. The length of the CDR3 is 15 residues. With 0 bases removed from V and 2 bases from J, the gap between germline ends came to 9 bases. CDR3 region: CASSQDWRSTDTQYF. The CDR3 bases are TGTGCCAGCAGCCAAGATTGGAGGTCCACAGATACGCAGTATTTT.

The chain recombines TRBV5-5 with TRBJ2-1, with 9 positions matching TRBD2. The CDR3 spans 16 residues. The germline V gene encodes CDR1 SGHKS and CDR2 YYEKEE (reference sequence). V shed 4 bases, J shed 7 bases, and the junction held 12 bases outside the gene matches. CDR3 sequence reads: CASSAIAGAWGNEQFF. CDR3 in DNA: TGTGCCAGCAGCGCCATAGCGGGGGCCTGGGGGAATGAGCAGTTCTTC. Filled out from reference TRBV5-5 and TRBJ2-1, the complete variable domain reads DAGVTQSPTHLIKTRGQQVTLRCSPISGHKSVSWYQQVLGQGPQFIFQYYEKEERGRGNFPDRFSARQFPNYSSELNVNALLLGDSALYLCASSAIAGAWGNEQFFGPGTRLTVL.

This rearrangement joins TRBV11-3 to TRBJ1-1; 7 bases align to TRBD1. The V gene end was trimmed by 5 bases and the J gene end by 6 bases; junction bases not matched to a gene: 15. Germline V gene data show CDR1 as SGHNT and CDR2 as YENEEA. CDR3 length: 16 amino acids. CDR3 nucleotides: TGTGCCAGCAGCCAAACAATCGGAACAGGGGTCGCTGAAGCTTTCTTT. Its translation is CASSQTIGTGVAEAFF.

This clone was seen just once. The rearrangement joins TRBV5-1 to TRBJ1-2; maybe TRBD1 (6 bases). Germline loops: CDR1 SGHRS, CDR2 YFSETQ. Between the trimmed V and J ends, which lost 2 bases and 6 bases, there was a span of 14 bases. This CDR3 contains 14 residues. The CDR3 region is CASSFGTGLNGYTF. CDR3 coding DNA: TGCGCCAGCAGCTTCGGTACAGGGTTAAATGGCTACACCTTC.